This TCR beta chain was identified in a study of blood T cells in healthy people across ages (dated by TCRdb to between 2014 and 2017). Study-wide context: In model experiments, template switching captured about one uniquely barcoded TCR beta cDNA molecule for every two T cells. The donors were split into four age groups: young (average around 17 years), middle-aged (39), aged (over 55) and long-lived (roughly 86). The study analyzed two additional independent replicas of 1 million unique cDNA reads from the same blood draw for two donors, one aged 18 to 29 and one aged 80 or older. Using deep sequencing normalized with unique cDNA molecular identifiers, the study measured how TCR beta repertoire diversity changes with age. To avoid experimental bias, donors of different ages were spread randomly across the sequencing lanes. What the study reported, not specific to this receptor: There was a strong correlation between observed TCR beta diversity and the percentage of naive T cells measured by flow cytometry. The long-lived group showed more naive CD4+ T cells, fewer expanded clones and increased TCR diversity than the aged group, suggesting age selection. Because the CMV infection status of the donors was unknown, age-related changes in expanded clonotypes may potentially have been confounded. As age increased, observed TCR beta diversity per million T cells dropped in a roughly linear way, and a significant reduction was already evident by age roughly 40. Estimates of total diversity based on one million sequenced T cells were regarded as lower bounds and as underestimates. Because profiling used bulk unsorted PBMCs, naive and antigen-experienced compartments could not be compared conclusively.

There are 16 amino acids in the CDR3, from cysteine to phenylalanine inclusive. Only the CDR3 part of the read is kept: 48 bases, read in frame from the first base. CDR1 MNHEY and CDR2 SVGEGT are derived from the germline V gene. Donors were 39 systemically healthy Caucasian individuals from Russia aged 6 to 90 years. Each donor gave about 9.7 milliliters of peripheral blood, drawn into EDTA-treated Vacutainer tubes. Ficoll-Paque density-gradient centrifugation was used to isolate PBMCs, with at least 6.5 million per sample. Total RNA was extracted from PBMCs with Trizol reagent, with at least 6 micrograms obtained per sample. Naive CD45RAhigh/CD27high T cell percentages were measured by flow cytometry on a PBMC aliquot from every donor. Receptor amplification or capture employed 5' RACE. TCRdb records Illumina HiSeq 2500 as the sequencer. A second PCR of roughly 7 to 11 cycles was performed with a sample-barcoded 5' primer and a J-beta primer mix. A template-switch 5' adaptor carrying 12 random nucleotides introduced a unique molecular identifier onto each TCR beta cDNA molecule. Each sample yielded at least 2.5 million CDR3-containing paired-end reads. The Mint cDNA synthesis kit, primed by a TRBC-specific oligonucleotide, was used to synthesize first-strand cDNA from all RNA. After uracil-DNA glycosylase treatment, a first 18-cycle PCR used universal primers M1SS and BC2_uni_R on all cDNA. For the original study's pipeline: For normalization, 1 million high-quality reads were randomly selected from each sample, with every read carrying a distinct molecular identifier. Instead of being binned into consensus sequences, reads that shared molecular identifiers were thrown out. MiTCR, run with a Q25 quality threshold and the strictest error-elimination algorithm, handled CDR3 identification, clonotype clustering and error correction. A nonparametric unseen species model using Euler transformation provided a lower-bound estimate of total TCR beta diversity. The public reads were quality trimmed at Q25 with fastp and then assembled into clones with MiXCR by TCRdb, keeping productive beta chains. One record per CDR3 amino acid sequence lists the most common genes and DNA. These V and J calls originate from TCRdb's pipeline instead of the authors' own analysis. The sample includes some 900,000 distinct CDR3 sequences, with 40% to 60% observed a single time. The ten largest account for roughly 13% of the sample.

Comment on this clonotype: Its antigen target is currently unknown. One end of the junction fails to match germline, which may point to a read error.

The chain uses TRBV6-2 or TRBV6-3 and TRBJ2-7, and TRBD1 aligns with 10 junction nucleotides. The sample consisted of blood. The sequence came from a man aged 25 to 40 in good health. The CDR3 protein: CASSYSGQGLSCEQYF. The DNA sequence follows: TGTGCCAGCAGTTACTCGGGACAGGGGTTATCCTGCGAGCAGTACTTC.